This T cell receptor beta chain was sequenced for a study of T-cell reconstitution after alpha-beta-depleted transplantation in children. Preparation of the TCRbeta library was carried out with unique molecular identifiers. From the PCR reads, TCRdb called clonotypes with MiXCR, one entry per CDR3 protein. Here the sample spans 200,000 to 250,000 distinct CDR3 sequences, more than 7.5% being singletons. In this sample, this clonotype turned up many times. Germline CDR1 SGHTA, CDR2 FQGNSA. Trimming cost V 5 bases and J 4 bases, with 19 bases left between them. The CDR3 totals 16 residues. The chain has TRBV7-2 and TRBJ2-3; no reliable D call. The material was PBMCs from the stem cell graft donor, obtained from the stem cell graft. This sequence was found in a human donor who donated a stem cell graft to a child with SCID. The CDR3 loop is CASSTGRTRRADTQYF. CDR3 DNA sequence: TGTGCCAGCAGCACCGGCAGGACGAGGAGAGCAGATACGCAGTATTTT.